This is a list of T cell receptor beta chains from one sample in a study of regulatory and conventional T cells in RAG deficiency. Assay used: immunoSEQ multiplex PCR; TCRdb lists only in-frame clones, some missing. The sample carries around 31,000 clones, about nine tenths recorded once. This sample also appeared in a second study, on regulatory T cells.

The source material was CD8+ T cells sorted from blood. These receptors were collected from a human donor in good health. The CDR3 runs from the conserved cysteine through the conserved F or W. Each record gives: V gene, clone size, D gene, J gene, CDR3 DNA, CDR3 protein. A D gene is named only where the DNA matches it firmly. Size is stated for part of the rows, as once, few or many counts, or as a class when the clone is expanded.

TRBV5-6,NA,TRBD1,TRBJ2-5,TGTGCCAGCAGCCCCCCGGGACAGGGTGAGACCCAGTACTTC,CASSPPGQGETQYF
TRBV18,NA,NA,TRBJ2-3,TGTGCCAGCTCACCGCCAAGCACAGATACGCAGTATTTT,CASSPPSTDTQYF
TRBV28,once,NA,TRBJ1-4,TGTGCCAGCCGACAAGTTGCAACTAATGAAAAACTGTTTTTT,CASRQVATNEKLFF
TRBV5-5,NA,NA,TRBJ2-7,TGTGCCAGCAGCCCCCTCTACGAGCAGTACTTC,CASSPLYEQYF
TRBV6-5,NA,NA,TRBJ2-1,TGTGCCAGCAGTTACTCCTTGGCGGGCTCCTACAATGAGCAGTTCTTC,CASSYSLAGSYNEQFF
TRBV6-5,once,NA,TRBJ2-7,TGTGCCAGCAGTTACGCGCAGGATTTCTACGAGCAGTACTTC,CASSYAQDFYEQYF
TRBV19,NA,NA,TRBJ1-5,TGTGCCAGTAGTCACATTGCGGGGGGCAATCAGCCCCAGCATTTT,CASSHIAGGNQPQHF
TRBV6-1,NA,TRBD1,TRBJ2-5,TGTGCCAGCAGTGAAGAACAGGGGGCCTCAGAGACCCAGTACTTC,CASSEEQGASETQYF
TRBV7-9,NA,TRBD1,TRBJ1-2,TGTGCCAGCAGCCAAATCGCTGACAGGGTGCCCCTTTTC,CASSQIADRVPLF
TRBV30,NA,NA,TRBJ2-7,TGTGCCTGGAGTGTGTTCGGCGGAGGCTCCTACGAGCAGTACTTC,CAWSVFGGGSYEQYF
TRBV4-1,NA,TRBD1,TRBJ1-1,TGCGCCAGCAGCAGGGGGCGAGGCACTGAAGCTTTCTTT,CASSRGRGTEAFF
TRBV30,NA,NA,TRBJ2-1,TGTGCCTGGAGTGCCGCGGGACTGGAATACAATGAGCAGTTCTTC,CAWSAAGLEYNEQFF
TRBV5-5,NA,NA,TRBJ1-3,TGTGCCAGCAGCGTCGCGGGCCTTGGAAACACCATATATTTT,CASSVAGLGNTIYF
TRBV9,NA,NA,TRBJ2-5,TGTGCCAGCAGCGGAAGAGGGGTGAGGGAGACCCAGTACTTC,CASSGRGVRETQYF
TRBV29-1,NA,NA,TRBJ1-1,TGCAGCGTCCTACAGGGAGGCACTGAAGCTTTCTTT,CSVLQGGTEAFF
TRBV4-2,NA,TRBD1,TRBJ2-3,TGTGCCAGCAGCCAAGTCTCGGGACAGGGGGCTTTTCAGGATACGCAGTATTTT,CASSQVSGQGAFQDTQYF
TRBV6-6,NA,TRBD2,TRBJ2-7,TGTGCCAGCAGTTACGGTAGCGGGGGCTACGAGCAGTACTTC,CASSYGSGGYEQYF
TRBV6-5,NA,NA,TRBJ2-7,TGTGCCAGCAGCCCAGGGTTGTCCTACGAGCAGTACTTC,CASSPGLSYEQYF
TRBV5-1,NA,TRBD1,TRBJ2-5,TGCGCCAGCAGCTTGGGGACAGGGGACCAAGAGACCCAGTACTTC,CASSLGTGDQETQYF
TRBV7-8,NA,NA,TRBJ2-5,TGTGCCAGCAGCACTAGTGGGGGAGAGACCCAGTACTTC,CASSTSGGETQYF
TRBV4-1,once,NA,TRBJ2-1,TGCGCCAGCAGCCAAGGAGTCGTCGGGTTTCTTCGGGATGAGCAGTTCTTC,CASSQGVVGFLRDEQFF
TRBV7-9,NA,NA,TRBJ1-1,TGTGCCAGCAGCTTAGTGCAGGGGAACACTGAAGCTTTCTTT,CASSLVQGNTEAFF
TRBV5-6,NA,NA,TRBJ1-6,TGTGCCAGCAGCTTGGGGACAGCGTCTTCACCCCTCCACTTT,CASSLGTASSPLHF
TRBV19,NA,NA,TRBJ2-7,TGTGCCAGTAGCTACTCCACAAATCCCTACTACGAGCAGTACTTC,CASSYSTNPYYEQYF
TRBV11-2,NA,NA,TRBJ1-1,TGTGCCAGCAGAGATGACAGTTGGGGTAGCACTGAAGCTTTCTTT,CASRDDSWGSTEAFF
TRBV5-1,NA,NA,TRBJ2-5,TGCGCCAGCAGCCCCCTCCACGGGATTGAAGGGACCCAGTACTTC,CASSPLHGIEGTQYF
TRBV9,NA,NA,TRBJ2-7,TGTGCCAGCAGCGAGGGGGGGACAGGAGCCTACGAGCAGTACTTC,CASSEGGTGAYEQYF